One and the same sample provided the 12 T cell receptor beta chains below, sequenced in a study of cytomegalovirus exposure and HLA in healthy donors. 60 Vbeta and 13 Jbeta primers were used in PCR. The protocol was immunoSEQ multiplex PCR, while the TCRdb copy is restricted to in-frame clones and leaves out a portion. This table has about 90,000 clones, 76% appearing once. Sample: PBMCs. The receptor set was obtained from a woman aged 55-70 years in good health and CMV-seropositive.

The chain has TRBV5-1 and TRBJ1-3; no definite D call. The germline gives CDR1 SGHRS, CDR2 YFSETQ. V lost 2 bases, J lost 0 bases, and 6 bases lay in between. This CDR3 has 14 amino acids. The CDR3 protein is CASSLSDSGNTIYF. CDR3 nucleotide sequence: TGCGCCAGCAGCTTATCAGACTCTGGAAACACCATATATTTT.

The rearrangement joins TRBV7-3 to TRBJ2-3, with D possibly matching TRBD2 (6 bases). V shed 5 bases and J shed 0 bases, with 12 bases lying between them. CDR1 SGHTA and CDR2 FQGTGA come from the germline V gene. The CDR3 contains 15 residues. Written as DNA, the CDR3 is TGTGCCAGCAGCCCAACGGGGAGGAGCACAGATACGCAGTATTTT. It is translated as CASSPTGRSTDTQYF.

The rearrangement joins TRBV29-1 to TRBJ2-7; no clear D gene. There are 15 residues in the CDR3. The germline CDR1 and CDR2 sequences are SQVTM and ANQGSEA. The V and J ends lost 1 base and 5 bases respectively, with 18 bases between them. This CDR3 reads CSVEVHGVGVDEQYF. In nucleotides, the CDR3 is TGCAGCGTTGAAGTCCATGGAGTAGGAGTAGACGAGCAGTACTTC.

This clone came up a few times. This CDR3 is CASSLLDRLTDTQYF. The CDR3 nucleotides read TGTGCCAGCAGCTTACTGGACAGACTCACAGATACGCAGTATTTT. The chain has TRBV7-9 and TRBJ2-3, with D perhaps matching TRBD1 (6 bases). The ends were cut back, 2 bases at V and 2 bases at J, with 11 bases in the middle. This CDR3 contains 15 residues. The germline V gene encodes CDR1 SEHNR and CDR2 FQNEAQ (reference sequence).

V and J are TRBV2 and TRBJ1-1; no reliable D call. V lost 7 bases to trimming and J lost 0 bases, with 9 bases between them. The germline V gene encodes CDR1 SNHLY and CDR2 FYNNEI. The CDR3 covers 13 residues. The CDR3 is CASIGGMNTEAFF. In nucleotides, the CDR3 is TGTGCCAGCATAGGCGGAATGAACACTGAAGCTTTCTTT.

This clone was seen a few times. CDR3 coding DNA: TGTGCCAGCAGCTTAGCCGTGACTAATGAAAAACTGTTTTTT. This translates into CASSLAVTNEKLFF. The chain carries TRBV5-4 and TRBJ1-4; unclear D gene. Germline CDR1 and CDR2: SGHNT and YYREEE (reference sequence). This CDR3 has 14 amino acids. The V end lost 2 bases, the J end lost 2 bases, and 7 bases lay between the germline ends.

V and J are TRBV7-2 and TRBJ2-5, with D possibly being TRBD2 (5 bases). Germline V CDR1 and CDR2: SGHTA, FQGNSA. The V and J ends lost 5 bases and 11 bases respectively, with 24 bases between them. The CDR3 loop spans 15 amino acids. The chain's CDR3 is CASSTLSGLAGEQYF. CDR3 DNA sequence: TGTGCCAGCAGCACCCTCTCCGGGCTAGCAGGAGAGCAGTACTTC.

V usage is TRBV6-1 and J usage is TRBJ2-2; 10 bases are a match to TRBD1. The CDR3 runs to 14 residues. Germline-derived CDR1 and CDR2 are MNHNS and SASEGT. V shed 10 bases and J 8 bases; nucleotides not matched to a gene: 10. CDR3 amino acids: CAITRDRGGGELFF. The CDR3 DNA sequence: TGTGCCATCACCCGGGACAGGGGCGGTGGGGAGCTGTTTTTT.

The chain links TRBV19 to TRBJ2-7; D is perhaps TRBD2 (5 bases). CDR1 and CDR2 from the germline V gene are LNHDA and SQIVND (reference sequence). The CDR3 runs 13 residues. Trimming took off 5 bases at V and 3 bases at J, with 11 bases between the two ends. The CDR3 DNA reads TGTGCCAGTAGTCAAGGAGGAGGCTACGAGCAGTACTTC. Residues: CASSQGGGYEQYF.

The chain couples TRBV4-2 to TRBJ1-4, with D perhaps matching TRBD1 (5 bases). The CDR3 runs to 14 residues. CDR1 and CDR2 from the germline V gene are LGHNA and YNFKEQ. The ends were cut back, 4 bases at V and 4 bases at J, with 10 bases in the middle. The DNA for the CDR3 is TGTGCCAGCAGCCTAGGGACTGGTAATGAAAAACTGTTTTTT. Translated, it gives CASSLGTGNEKLFF.

V gene TRBV5-1 combines with J gene TRBJ2-7, with D perhaps TRBD1 (5 bases). This CDR3 comprises 14 residues. The V end lost 0 bases, the J end lost 2 bases, and 9 bases lay between the germline ends. CDR1 and CDR2 (germline): SGHRS, YFSETQ. The CDR3 sequence: CASSLDRPPYEQYF. In DNA form, the CDR3 reads TGCGCCAGCAGCTTGGACAGGCCCCCCTACGAGCAGTACTTC.

The chain joins TRBV30 to TRBJ2-2, with 9 bases identical to TRBD1. The germline CDR1 and CDR2 sequences are GTSNPN and SVGIG (reference sequence). The CDR3 sequence is 14 residues long. The ends lost 5 bases at V and 5 bases at J; junction bases unmatched: 6. The CDR3 loop reads CAWLQGAWTGELFF. CDR3 DNA: TGTGCCTGGCTACAGGGGGCCTGGACCGGGGAGCTGTTTTTT.